Below are 31 T cell receptor beta chains sequenced from a single sample in a study of PD-L1 blockade in urothelial cancer. The assay was immunoSEQ multiplex PCR, and TCRdb's table has in-frame clones only and misses some. The table includes tens of thousands of clones, 60% to 85% detected once. Sequencing was performed on PBMCs, taken around atezolizumab (anti-PD-L1) treatment. The source of these receptors is a man in his 70s with urothelial cancer.

CDR3 sequence: CASSPGGTDVNEQFF. CDR3 sequence (DNA): TGTGCCAGCTCACCAGGGGGGACAGACGTTAATGAGCAGTTCTTC. V usage is TRBV18 and J usage is TRBJ2-1, with a weak D call TRBD1 (7 bases). V was pared by 2 bases and J by 7 bases, with 15 bases between. Germline V lookup: CDR1 KGHSH, CDR2 LQKENI. The CDR3 extends over 15 amino acids.

The V gene is TRBV19, the J gene TRBJ2-2, with D perhaps TRBD1 (5 bases). Germline V gene lookup returns CDR1 LNHDA and CDR2 SQIVND (reference sequence). V was trimmed by 4 bases and J by 5 bases, leaving 20 bases between them. CDR3 length: 17 amino acids. Here the CDR3 DNA reads TGTGCCAGTAGTACTTACCACCAGGACAAAGCAACCGGGGAGCTGTTTTTT. This gives the protein CASSTYHQDKATGELFF.

The chain combines TRBV4-2 with TRBJ1-4; D unclear. In germline, CDR1 is LGHNA, CDR2 YNFKEQ. The CDR3 length is 16 residues. Trimming took off 4 bases at V and 4 bases at J, with 16 bases between the two ends. CDR3 amino acids: CASSLEGSRDNEKLFF. CDR3 sequence (DNA): TGTGCCAGCAGCCTCGAGGGCTCCCGGGATAATGAAAAACTGTTTTTT.

This clone showed up just a few times. This CDR3 is CASSRGNPYGYTF. CDR3 nucleotide sequence: TGTGCCAGCAGCCGGGGCAATCCCTATGGCTACACCTTC. This chain links TRBV14 with TRBJ1-2, with D maybe TRBD1 (5 bases). The germline V gene encodes CDR1 SGHDN and CDR2 FVKESK. V was pared by 4 bases and J by 4 bases, with 10 bases between. The CDR3 has 13 amino acids.

J is TRBJ1-2 and V is TRBV6-5, with 9 bases matching TRBD1. Trimming removed 0 bases from V and 4 bases from J; junction bases left unmatched: 6. CDR1 and CDR2 from the germline V gene are MNHEY and SVGAGI. The CDR3 length is 16 residues. The CDR3 region is CASSYSAGTGFYGYTF. The CDR3 nucleotides are TGTGCCAGCAGTTACTCAGCAGGGACAGGGTTCTATGGCTACACCTTC.

The V and J genes are TRBV28 and TRBJ2-3; TRBD2 agrees at 9 bases. This CDR3 comprises 14 residues. The V and J ends lost 8 bases and 4 bases, in that order; junction bases with no gene match: 7. The germline CDR1 and CDR2 sequences are MDHEN and SYDVKM. The CDR3 sequence: CASGLSGSPDTQYF. CDR3 sequence (DNA): TGTGCCAGCGGCCTTAGCGGGAGTCCAGATACGCAGTATTTT.

This sequence joins TRBV13 and TRBJ1-1, with 7 bases aligning to TRBD1. The length of the CDR3 is 18 residues. Germline values: CDR1 PRHDT, CDR2 FYEKMQ (reference sequence). V was clipped by 5 bases and J by 1 base; unmatched bases: 16. In DNA form, the CDR3 reads TGTGCCAGCAGCCATGGACAGGTTGACATATCCTGGAACACTGAAGCTTTCTTT. It specifies CASSHGQVDISWNTEAFF. The variable domain in full, with the rest retrieved from reference TRBV13 and TRBJ1-1, is AAGVIQSPRHLIKEKRETATLKCYPIPRHDTVYWYQQGPGQDPQFLISFYEKMQSDKGSIPDRFSAQQFSDYHSELNMSSLELGDSALYFCASSHGQVDISWNTEAFFGQGTRLTVV.

This chain connects TRBV7-2 to TRBJ2-1; 8 bases align to TRBD2. This CDR3 is built from 15 residues. The germline CDR1 and CDR2 sequences are SGHTA and FQGNSA. The ends lost 2 bases at V and 2 bases at J; junction bases unmatched: 2. CDR3 coding DNA: TGTGCCAGCAGCTTATCCGGGAGGGCCTACAATGAGCAGTTCTTC. Translation gives CASSLSGRAYNEQFF.

This CDR3 is CASSVTSGGFYEQYF. In nucleotides, the CDR3 is TGTGCCAGCAGTGTAACTAGCGGGGGGTTTTACGAGCAGTACTTC. The chain employs TRBV6-1 and TRBJ2-7; 12 nucleotides line up with TRBD2. The length of the CDR3 is 15 residues. V shed 4 bases, J shed 4 bases, and the junction held 5 bases outside the gene matches. Germline V lookup: CDR1 MNHNS, CDR2 SASEGT.

The rearrangement uses TRBV5-1 and TRBJ2-2; tentatively, D is TRBD1 (5 bases). The CDR3 has 15 amino acids. Germline CDR1 is SGHRS and CDR2 is YFSETQ. Trimming removed 0 bases at V and 5 bases at J, with 11 bases between. CDR3 sequence reads: CASSLGAGFTGELFF. The CDR3, as DNA: TGCGCCAGCAGCTTGGGGGCAGGGTTTACCGGGGAGCTGTTTTTT.

The chain employs TRBV7-2 and TRBJ2-6, with TRBD2 matching 9 bases. Germline V gene lookup returns CDR1 SGHTA and CDR2 FQGNSA. The CDR3 sequence is 18 residues long. Trimming at V came to 0 bases and at J to 2 bases, leaving 5 bases not matched to a gene. In nucleotides, the CDR3 is TGTGCCAGCAGCTTAGCAGGGCCTAGCGGGGCTGGGGCCAACGTCCTGACTTTC. Translation gives CASSLAGPSGAGANVLTF.

This chain joins TRBV7-2 and TRBJ2-7; 9 bases map to TRBD2. This CDR3 has 16 residues. V shed 4 bases, J shed 4 bases, and the junction held 11 bases outside the gene matches. CDR1 is SGHTA, CDR2 FQGNSA, per germline. The CDR3 bases are TGTGCCAGCAGCTCCACCGGGGCTAGCGGGAAATACGAGCAGTACTTC. It encodes CASSSTGASGKYEQYF.

This clone was seen a single time. This chain joins TRBV7-2 and TRBJ2-3; 12 bases map to TRBD2. The V segment lost 3 bases and the J segment 3 bases; nucleotides outside the gene matches: 7. CDR1 is SGHTA and CDR2 is FQGNSA in the germline V gene. The CDR3 consists of 17 residues. The CDR3 DNA is TGTGCCAGCAGCTTCGCTCCTAGCGGGGGGGCGACAGATACGCAGTATTTT. This gives the protein CASSFAPSGGATDTQYF.

The CDR3 reads CASGLVRFGRGVDTQYF. As DNA, the CDR3 is TGTGCTAGTGGTTTGGTACGATTCGGGAGGGGTGTGGATACGCAGTATTTT. The V gene is TRBV12-5, the J gene TRBJ2-3; 8 nucleotides match TRBD2. This CDR3 has 17 amino acids. Trimming took 0 bases from V and 6 from J; bases not matched to a gene: 11. The germline V gene encodes CDR1 LGHNT and CDR2 FRNRAP.

This clone was counted only a few times. The genes are TRBV7-8 and TRBJ2-5; 8 nucleotides line up with TRBD2. J lost 2 bases, V lost 5 bases, and 13 bases had no gene match. CDR1 is SGHVS, CDR2 FQNEAQ, per germline. The CDR3 is 17 amino acids. CDR3 residues: CASSPRGRGVIQETQYF. The CDR3 region has the DNA TGTGCCAGCAGCCCACGAGGGCGGGGGGTGATACAAGAGACCCAGTACTTC.

V gene TRBV5-1 combines with J gene TRBJ1-1, with D possibly being TRBD1 (5 bases). Germline V lookup: CDR1 SGHRS, CDR2 YFSETQ. The CDR3 has 13 residues. V was shortened by 0 bases and J by 10 bases, with 13 bases between the two germline ends. The CDR3 reads CASSLGRERGAFF. The CDR3, as DNA: TGCGCCAGCAGCTTGGGCAGGGAAAGAGGAGCTTTCTTT.

This sequence joins TRBV9 and TRBJ2-7; tentatively, D is TRBD2 (6 bases). CDR1 SGDLS and CDR2 YYNGEE come from the germline V gene. The CDR3 length is 14 residues. The V and J ends lost 4 bases and 4 bases respectively, with 15 bases between them. The CDR3 loop is CASSPLGLSYEQYF. The CDR3, as DNA: TGTGCCAGCAGCCCCCTGGGACTCTCTTACGAGCAGTACTTC.

The chain employs TRBV6-1 and TRBJ2-7; TRBD1 agrees at 10 bases. V lost 6 bases, J lost 2 bases, and 7 bases stayed unmatched. The germline V gene has CDR1 MNHNS and CDR2 SASEGT. The CDR3 runs to 15 residues. Written as DNA, the CDR3 is TGTGCCAGCAGAATTGGGGACAGGGGAGCCTACGAGCAGTACTTC. This translates into CASRIGDRGAYEQYF.

This chain links TRBV10-2 with TRBJ2-1; no definite D call. The V end lost 4 bases, the J end lost 3 bases, and 16 bases lay between the germline ends. CDR3 length equals 16 residues. Germline-derived CDR1 and CDR2 are WSHSY and SAAADI. The CDR3 DNA sequence: TGCGCCAGCAGTGGCCTGACATACTTTGACTACAATGAGCAGTTCTTC. Its translation: CASSGLTYFDYNEQFF.

This clone was seen a handful of times. The rearrangement joins TRBV18 to TRBJ1-2, with 9 bases aligning to TRBD1. The germline gives CDR1 KGHSH, CDR2 LQKENI. The CDR3 spans 13 residues. The V segment lost 4 bases and the J segment 8 bases; nucleotides outside the gene matches: 5. The CDR3, as DNA: TGTGCCAGCTCACTCCGGACAGGGGCCGGCTACACCTTC. It specifies CASSLRTGAGYTF.

The chain carries TRBV7-2 and TRBJ2-3; 10 bases are a match to TRBD2. The V gene's germline CDR1 is SGHTA and CDR2 FQGNSA. CDR3 length equals 15 residues. The trim removed 5 bases at V and 1 base at J, leaving 3 bases unmatched. Here the CDR3 reads CASSMLAGGTDTQYF. In DNA form, the CDR3 reads TGTGCCAGCAGCATGCTAGCGGGGGGCACAGATACGCAGTATTTT.

The chain uses TRBV19 and TRBJ1-2, with 9 bases aligning to TRBD1. Germline CDR1 is LNHDA and CDR2 is SQIVND (reference sequence). V trimming: 4 bases; J trimming: 8 bases; junction bases outside the gene matches: 8. This CDR3 spans 14 amino acids. The CDR3 protein is CASSSDRGMRGYTF. CDR3 DNA sequence: TGTGCCAGTAGTAGCGACAGGGGGATGAGGGGCTACACCTTC.

The V call is TRBV2, the J call TRBJ1-2; D may be TRBD1 (5 bases). Trimming pared 4 bases from V and 4 bases from J, leaving 13 bases between. Germline loops: CDR1 SNHLY, CDR2 FYNNEI. The CDR3 runs to 14 residues. For the CDR3, the DNA is TGTGCCAGCAGTGGACAGTCTCAAGTCTATGGCTACACCTTC. Protein product: CASSGQSQVYGYTF.

The V gene is TRBV4-1, the J gene TRBJ1-1; 7 positions match TRBD1. CDR3 length equals 17 residues. The V gene's germline CDR1 is MGHRA and CDR2 YSYEKL. The trim removed 0 bases at V and 0 bases at J, leaving 7 bases unmatched. The CDR3 DNA reads TGCGCCAGCAGCCAAGAGAGGGTAGGGGGCATGAACACTGAAGCTTTCTTT. Translation: CASSQERVGGMNTEAFF.

The chain combines TRBV6-5 with TRBJ1-5; tentative D call: TRBD1 (6 bases). V lost 3 bases and J lost 6, with 15 bases in between. CDR3 length: 15 residues. Germline loops: CDR1 MNHEY, CDR2 SVGAGI. CDR3 bases: TGTGCCAGCAGTTATAATCCAGGGGTCGGTCAGCCCCAGCATTTT. This encodes CASSYNPGVGQPQHF.

The chain couples TRBV27 to TRBJ1-2; D not resolved. Between the trimmed V and J ends, which lost 1 base and 6 bases, there was a span of 12 bases. CDR3 size: 14 residues. Germline assignment: CDR1 MNHEY and CDR2 SMNVEV (reference sequence). The CDR3 here is CASSLYSEPDGYTF. In DNA, the CDR3 is TGTGCCAGCAGTTTATATTCTGAGCCGGATGGCTACACCTTC.

This clone was detected many times. The chain links TRBV2 to TRBJ2-1, with D tentatively TRBD2 (5 bases). CDR3 length equals 14 residues. V dropped 8 bases and J dropped 2 bases, with 13 bases sitting between them. Germline-derived CDR1 and CDR2 are SNHLY and FYNNEI. The CDR3 sequence is CASGLPGPYNEQFF. CDR3 in DNA: TGTGCCAGCGGACTCCCGGGCCCCTACAATGAGCAGTTCTTC.

Remarks on this clone: Other DNA variants within this sample encode the same CDR3. The chain employs TRBV6-1 and TRBJ1-2, with TRBD1 as a possible D gene (6 bases). This CDR3 is 13 amino acids long. CDR1 MNHNS and CDR2 SASEGT come from the germline V gene. Trimming cost V 2 bases and J 4 bases, with 8 bases left between them. The CDR3 bases are TGTGCCAGCAGTGAAACAGGGCTCTATGGCTACACCTTC. Residues: CASSETGLYGYTF.

The chain recombines TRBV2 with TRBJ2-7, with TRBD1 matching over 9 bases. The CDR3 is made up of 15 amino acids. Germline CDR1 and CDR2: SNHLY and FYNNEI. The J segment lost 1 base and the V segment lost 6 bases, leaving 7 bases of the junction unmatched. The CDR3 nucleotides are TGTGCCAGCAGCGCCGACAGGGGGAATTCCTACGAGCAGTACTTC. It encodes CASSADRGNSYEQYF.

DNA for the CDR3: TGTGCCAGCAGCTTAGCCTACAGGGGACTCAATCAGCCCCAGCATTTT. This sequence encodes CASSLAYRGLNQPQHF. The chain links TRBV5-5 to TRBJ1-5; 7 nucleotides agree with TRBD1. The CDR3 is 16 amino acids. The V gene's germline CDR1 is SGHKS and CDR2 YYEKEE (reference sequence). V gave up 2 bases and J gave up 3 bases; unmatched junction bases: 8.

The chain uses TRBV5-4 and TRBJ1-1, with TRBD1 identical over 9 bases. The length of the CDR3 is 14 residues. V was pared by 3 bases and J by 1 base, with 1 base of the junction left unmatched. CDR1 is SGHNT and CDR2 is YYREEE in the germline V gene (reference sequence). The CDR3 bases are TGTGCCAGCAGCTGGGACAGGGCGAACACTGAAGCTTTCTTT. Its protein product is CASSWDRANTEAFF.